This TCR beta chain was recorded in a study of OX40 agonist ivuxolimab in advanced cancers. Data came from immunoSEQ multiplex PCR; TCRdb stores just in-frame clones and leaves some out. Of 70,000 or so clones listed, about 85% are singletons. Trimming stripped 0 bases from V and 0 bases from J, with 9 bases between. Germline V gene lookup returns CDR1 SGHRS and CDR2 YFSETQ. CDR3 size: 15 residues. The origin of this receptor is an adult with an advanced solid tumor such as melanoma, head and neck, liver or kidney cancer. V usage is TRBV5-1 and J usage is TRBJ1-1; D is uncertain. Sequenced here: CD4+ or CD8+ T cells sorted from blood, sampled in a trial of the OX40 agonist ivuxolimab. The CDR3: CASSLVGSVNTEAFF. The CDR3 region has the DNA TGCGCCAGCAGCTTGGTAGGCAGCGTGAACACTGAAGCTTTCTTT.